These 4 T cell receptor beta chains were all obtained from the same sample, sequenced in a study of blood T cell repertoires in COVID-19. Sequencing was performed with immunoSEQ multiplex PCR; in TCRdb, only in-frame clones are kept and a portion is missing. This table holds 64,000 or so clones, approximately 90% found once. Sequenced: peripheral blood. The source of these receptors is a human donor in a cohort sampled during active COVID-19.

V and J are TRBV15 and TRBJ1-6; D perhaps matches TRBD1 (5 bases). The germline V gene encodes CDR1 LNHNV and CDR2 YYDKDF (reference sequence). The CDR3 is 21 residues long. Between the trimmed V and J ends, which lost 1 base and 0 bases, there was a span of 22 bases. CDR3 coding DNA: TGTGCCACCAGCAGAGCCGCAACTACTGCAGGGTGGAGCTCCTATAATTCACCCCTCCACTTT. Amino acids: CATSRAATTAGWSSYNSPLHF.

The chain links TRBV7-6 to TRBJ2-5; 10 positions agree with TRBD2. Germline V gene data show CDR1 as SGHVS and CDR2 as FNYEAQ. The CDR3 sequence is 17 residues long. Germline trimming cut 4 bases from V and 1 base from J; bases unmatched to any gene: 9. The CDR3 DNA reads TGTGCCAGCAGCTCACTCTCTAGCGGGAGTCTCCAAGAGACCCAGTACTTC. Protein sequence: CASSSLSSGSLQETQYF.

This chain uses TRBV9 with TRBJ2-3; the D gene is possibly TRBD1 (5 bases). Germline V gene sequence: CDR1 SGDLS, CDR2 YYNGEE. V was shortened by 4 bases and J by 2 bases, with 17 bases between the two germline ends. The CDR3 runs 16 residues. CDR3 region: CASSPTLYRNTDTQYF. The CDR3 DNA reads TGTGCCAGCAGCCCCACACTCTACAGGAACACAGATACGCAGTATTTT.

The DNA of the CDR3 is TGTGCCAGCAGTGGAACAGGGTTCTCTGGGGCCAACGTCCTGACTTTC. This translates into CASSGTGFSGANVLTF. This chain joins TRBV6-2 or TRBV6-3 and TRBJ2-6; D is possibly TRBD1 (6 bases). Germline lookup yields CDR1 MNHEY and CDR2 SVGEGT. The CDR3 loop spans 16 amino acids. V lost 5 bases, J lost 0 bases, and 11 bases lay in between.